This T cell receptor (beta chain) is from a study of control samples from healthy donors and cancer patients. Some clones are missing from TCRdb's copy, which holds only in-frame ones; the method was immunoSEQ multiplex PCR. This sample carries 150,000 to 200,000 clones, 85% to 95% of them seen once, and the ten largest clones take about 1.5%. CDR1 MNHNY and CDR2 SVGAGI come from the germline V gene (reference sequence). V was pared by 6 bases and J by 0 bases, with 12 bases between. CDR3 length: 15 amino acids. This clone has just a few counts. The chain joins TRBV6-6 to TRBJ1-3; D uncertain. Sample: blood. The TCR was taken from a young woman in good health. In nucleotides, the CDR3 is TGTGCCAGCAGAAACTCCGGGCCCTCTGGAAACACCATATATTTT. It codes for CASRNSGPSGNTIYF.